These 17 T cell receptor beta chains came from one sample sequenced in a study of OX40 agonist ivuxolimab in advanced cancers. Data came from immunoSEQ multiplex PCR; TCRdb stores just in-frame clones and leaves some out. Among under 100,000 clones listed, 90% to 95% were seen once. The source material was CD4+ or CD8+ T cells sorted from blood, sampled in a trial of the OX40 agonist ivuxolimab. These receptor sequences come from an adult with an advanced solid tumor such as melanoma, head and neck, liver or kidney cancer.

The rearrangement joins TRBV14 to TRBJ2-5; the D is unclear. CDR1 and CDR2 (germline): SGHDN, FVKESK. There are 15 residues in the CDR3. Trimming removed 4 bases at V and 4 bases at J, with 16 bases between. The CDR3 region has the DNA TGTGCCAGCAGCCGGTCAGGTATCTCTTCAGAGACCCAGTACTTC. Translation: CASSRSGISSETQYF.

The chain links TRBV2 to TRBJ2-7; TRBD2 aligns across 7 bases. CDR1 and CDR2 (germline): SNHLY, FYNNEI. This CDR3 contains 15 residues. After removal of 3 bases from V and 7 bases from J, the junction contained 12 bases not matched to a gene. The CDR3 nucleotides are TGTGCCAGCAGTGACCCGCGGGGAGGGGAGGGGGAGCAGTACTTC. Encoded protein: CASSDPRGGEGEQYF.

This chain uses TRBV7-2 with TRBJ2-2; tentative D call: TRBD2 (6 bases). The V and J ends lost 5 bases and 5 bases respectively, with 15 bases between them. CDR3 length: 15 amino acids. Germline V gene sequence: CDR1 SGHTA, CDR2 FQGNSA. The CDR3 DNA sequence: TGTGCCAGCAGCCCCCGGACTATTTCTACCGGGGAGCTGTTTTTT. Amino acids: CASSPRTISTGELFF.

V is TRBV10-3 and J is TRBJ2-1; possible D gene TRBD1, 6 bases. The ends were cut back, 3 bases at V and 6 bases at J, with 6 bases in the middle. The CDR3 spans 12 residues. CDR1 is ENHRY and CDR2 is SYGVKD in the germline V gene. Here the CDR3 reads CAISEGGNEQFF. Written as DNA, the CDR3 is TGTGCCATCAGTGAAGGGGGCAATGAGCAGTTCTTC.

Points on this clone: The junction and the germline gene differ at one end; a read error may be behind it. The chain carries TRBV2 and TRBJ1-2, with no clear D. The germline V gene encodes CDR1 SNHLY and CDR2 FYNNEI. The CDR3 extends over 11 amino acids. CDR3: CASRQMGNLSF. DNA for the CDR3: TGTGCCAGCAGACAAATGGGGAACTTGTCCTTC.

The genes are TRBV15 and TRBJ2-1; D unclear. CDR1 is LNHNV and CDR2 is YYDKDF in the germline V gene (reference sequence). V was clipped by 2 bases and J by 5 bases, with 1 base between them. The CDR3 loop spans 11 amino acids. CDR3 region: CATSRNNEQFF. CDR3 DNA sequence: TGTGCCACCAGCAGAAACAATGAGCAGTTCTTC.

V gene TRBV28 combines with J gene TRBJ1-5; a possible D gene is TRBD1 (6 bases). In germline, CDR1 is MDHEN, CDR2 SYDVKM. Deletions cut 4 bases from V and 6 bases from J, with 16 bases between. The CDR3 is 15 amino acids. In DNA, the CDR3 is TGTGCCAGCAGTTCCCCGACAGGAATTAGTCAGCCCCAGCATTTT. It translates to CASSSPTGISQPQHF.

The chain combines TRBV6-5 with TRBJ2-5; 7 bases align to TRBD2. The CDR3 consists of 15 residues. The junction had 12 bases not matched to a gene; V was cut back by 6 bases and J by 5 bases. The germline CDR1 and CDR2 sequences are MNHEY and SVGAGI. The CDR3 is CASSRSGEGRETQYF. Here the CDR3 DNA reads TGTGCCAGCAGCCGCTCGGGGGAGGGGCGGGAGACCCAGTACTTC.

The chain links TRBV6-5 to TRBJ1-1, with D maybe TRBD1 (6 bases). Per the germline V gene, CDR1 is MNHEY and CDR2 is SVGAGI. Trimming removed 8 bases at V and 0 bases at J, with 16 bases between. This CDR3 spans 15 amino acids. The CDR3 loop is CASRARGQMNTEAFF. The CDR3 DNA sequence: TGTGCCAGCCGGGCGCGGGGGCAAATGAACACTGAAGCTTTCTTT.

CDR3 DNA sequence: TGTGCCAGCAGCTTAGACGGCTATGGCTACACCTTC. Residues: CASSLDGYGYTF. This chain connects TRBV7-9 to TRBJ1-2; no firm D call. CDR1 is SEHNR, CDR2 FQNEAQ, per germline (reference sequence). The length of the CDR3 is 12 residues. With 1 base removed from V and 4 bases from J, the gap between germline ends came to 4 bases. Combining the CDR3 with reference TRBV7-9 and TRBJ1-2 gives the whole variable domain DTGVSQNPRHKITKRGQNVTFRCDPISEHNRLYWYRQTLGQGPEFLTYFQNEAQLEKSRLLSDRFSAERPKGSFSTLEIQRTEQGDSAMYLCASSLDGYGYTFGSGTRLTVV.

The J gene is TRBJ1-2, the V gene TRBV15, with 9 positions matching TRBD1. Germline CDR1 and CDR2: LNHNV and YYDKDF (reference sequence). The CDR3 runs 16 residues. The V gene end was trimmed by 1 base and the J gene end by 7 bases; junction bases not matched to a gene: 10. CDR3 coding DNA: TGTGCCACCAGCAGAGCAGGACAGGGGCTTGAATCTGGCTACACCTTC. Protein: CATSRAGQGLESGYTF. The variable domain in full, completed from reference TRBV15 and TRBJ1-2, reads DAMVIQNPRYQVTQFGKPVTLSCSQTLNHNVMYWYQQKSSQAPKLLFHYYDKDFNNEADTPDNFQSRRPNTSFCFLDIRSPGLGDTAMYLCATSRAGQGLESGYTFGSGTRLTVV.

The rearrangement uses TRBV5-1 and TRBJ2-1, with 7 bases aligning to TRBD2. The CDR3 spans 14 residues. The germline V gene has CDR1 SGHRS and CDR2 YFSETQ. Trimming cost V 1 base and J 5 bases; bases outside gene matches: 3. CDR3 DNA: TGCGCCAGCAGCTTGCTAGCGGAGGACAATGAGCAGTTCTTC. Translated: CASSLLAEDNEQFF.

J is TRBJ2-2 and V is TRBV19; 10 bases map to TRBD2. The trim removed 5 bases at V and 3 bases at J, leaving 3 bases unmatched. The germline gives CDR1 LNHDA, CDR2 SQIVND (reference sequence). The CDR3 runs to 15 residues. The CDR3 DNA is TGTGCCAGTAGTCCTAGCGGGGGATACACCGGGGAGCTGTTTTTT. Its translation is CASSPSGGYTGELFF. Drawing the rest from reference TRBV19 and TRBJ2-2, the complete variable domain is DGGITQSPKYLFRKEGQNVTLSCEQNLNHDAMYWYRQDPGQGLRLIYYSQIVNDFQKGDIAEGYSVSREKKESFPLTVTSAQKNPTAFYLCASSPSGGYTGELFFGEGSRLTVL.

V gene TRBV27 combines with J gene TRBJ2-7; D gene ambiguous. V was clipped by 2 bases and J by 6 bases, with 14 bases between them. This CDR3 is 14 amino acids long. Germline V lookup: CDR1 MNHEY, CDR2 SMNVEV (reference sequence). CDR3 region: CASSLGSVKSEQYF. The CDR3 DNA is TGTGCCAGCAGTTTAGGGTCTGTAAAGAGCGAGCAGTACTTC.

The CDR3 DNA sequence: TGTGCCAGTAGCGGTCTGGGCATCTCTGGAAACACCATATATTTT. Translation gives CASSGLGISGNTIYF. The chain employs TRBV19 and TRBJ1-3; D not certain. The CDR3 is made up of 15 amino acids. Trimming stripped 6 bases from V and 0 bases from J, with 12 bases between. CDR1 is LNHDA, CDR2 SQIVND, per germline (reference sequence).

The chain has TRBV11-2 and TRBJ2-2, with D uncertain. Trimming took off 5 bases at V and 6 bases at J, with 10 bases between the two ends. From germline, CDR1 is SGHAT and CDR2 FQNNGV. The CDR3 loop spans 13 amino acids. Here the CDR3 reads CASSQRWAGELFF. The CDR3 DNA follows: TGTGCCAGCAGCCAGAGGTGGGCCGGGGAGCTGTTTTTT.

The chain couples TRBV28 to TRBJ1-2; 8 bases are a match to TRBD1. The CDR3 is made up of 13 amino acids. Germline lookup yields CDR1 MDHEN and CDR2 SYDVKM. After removal of 6 bases from V and 6 bases from J, the junction contained 6 bases not matched to a gene. The CDR3 here is CASRSWTGNGYTF. The CDR3 bases are TGTGCCAGCAGGAGCTGGACAGGGAATGGCTACACCTTC.